This passage covers 4 T cell receptor beta chains from one sample sequenced in a study of Ad26.COV2.S vaccination and SARS-CoV-2 variants. Produced via immunoSEQ multiplex PCR; TCRdb's table is partial and in-frame only. The repertoire holds around 310,000 clones, with 85% to 90% as singletons. As to treatment: roughly 18 received Ad26.COV2.S at low or high dose, single or two shots; roughly 5 received placebo; per-sample allocation not given. Material that was analyzed had been drawn on day 63 after the first vaccine or placebo injection. The material was peripheral blood, obtained in a trial of Ad26.COV2.S vaccine versus placebo. The receptors stem from a person aged 18-65 years who received the Ad26.COV2.S COVID-19 vaccine or a placebo.

The count of this clone is one. The chain carries TRBV30 and TRBJ2-2; 11 bases line up with TRBD2. The CDR3 runs 16 residues. Germline trimming cut 0 bases from V and 6 bases from J; bases unmatched to any gene: 6. The germline gives CDR1 GTSNPN, CDR2 SVGIG (reference sequence). DNA for the CDR3: TGTGCCTGGAGTGTAACTAGCGGGAGTTTCGCCGGGGAGCTGTTTTTT. It yields the protein CAWSVTSGSFAGELFF.

This clone was observed a few times. Other DNA sequences in the same sample also yield this CDR3. This sequence joins TRBV9 and TRBJ1-1, with a weak D call TRBD1 (5 bases). This CDR3 has 12 amino acids. CDR1 and CDR2 (germline): SGDLS, YYNGEE. V lost 2 bases to trimming and J lost 5 bases, with 7 bases between them. The CDR3 DNA is TGTGCCAGCAGCGTGGAGGGGACTGAAGCTTTCTTT. Residues: CASSVEGTEAFF.

This chain joins TRBV2 and TRBJ2-5; D is possibly TRBD1 (6 bases). There are 15 residues in the CDR3. Trimming shortened V by 2 bases and J by 3 bases, and 13 bases separated the two germline ends. Germline V gene sequence: CDR1 SNHLY, CDR2 FYNNEI. The CDR3 sequence is CASSEYQGFKETQYF. CDR3 nucleotide sequence: TGTGCCAGCAGTGAATACCAGGGGTTTAAAGAGACCCAGTACTTC.

The CDR3 coding sequence is TGTGCCAGCAGCCAAGATAAGGGGAACAGGGAGACTGAAGCTTTCTTT. Amino acids: CASSQDKGNRETEAFF. This chain uses TRBV4-2 with TRBJ1-1, with a tentative D call TRBD1 (6 bases). V lost 0 bases and J 5 bases, leaving 16 bases between the germline ends. The CDR3 has 16 residues. Germline V gene data show CDR1 as LGHNA and CDR2 as YNFKEQ.